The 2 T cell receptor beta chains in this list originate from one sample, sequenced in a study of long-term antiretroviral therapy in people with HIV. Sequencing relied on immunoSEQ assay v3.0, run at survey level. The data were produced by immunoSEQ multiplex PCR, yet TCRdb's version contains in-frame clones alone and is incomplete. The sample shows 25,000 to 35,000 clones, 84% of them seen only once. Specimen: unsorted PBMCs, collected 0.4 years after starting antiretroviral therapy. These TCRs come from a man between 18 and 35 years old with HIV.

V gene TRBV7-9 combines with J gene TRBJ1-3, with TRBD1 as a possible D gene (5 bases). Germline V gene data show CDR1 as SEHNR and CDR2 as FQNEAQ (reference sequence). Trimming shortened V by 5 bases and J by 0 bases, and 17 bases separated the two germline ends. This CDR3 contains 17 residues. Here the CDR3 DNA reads TGTGCCAGCAGCCCCTTGGGTAGGGGCCTCTCTGGAAACACCATATATTTT. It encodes CASSPLGRGLSGNTIYF.

The CDR3 loop is CASSSLNPQETQYF. The CDR3 nucleotides are TGTGCCAGCAGTTCTCTGAACCCGCAAGAGACCCAGTACTTC. The chain carries TRBV6-6 and TRBJ2-5; D unclear. The CDR3 consists of 14 residues. Trimming cost V 4 bases and J 2 bases, with 11 bases left between them. Germline CDR1 and CDR2: MNHNY and SVGAGI (reference sequence).